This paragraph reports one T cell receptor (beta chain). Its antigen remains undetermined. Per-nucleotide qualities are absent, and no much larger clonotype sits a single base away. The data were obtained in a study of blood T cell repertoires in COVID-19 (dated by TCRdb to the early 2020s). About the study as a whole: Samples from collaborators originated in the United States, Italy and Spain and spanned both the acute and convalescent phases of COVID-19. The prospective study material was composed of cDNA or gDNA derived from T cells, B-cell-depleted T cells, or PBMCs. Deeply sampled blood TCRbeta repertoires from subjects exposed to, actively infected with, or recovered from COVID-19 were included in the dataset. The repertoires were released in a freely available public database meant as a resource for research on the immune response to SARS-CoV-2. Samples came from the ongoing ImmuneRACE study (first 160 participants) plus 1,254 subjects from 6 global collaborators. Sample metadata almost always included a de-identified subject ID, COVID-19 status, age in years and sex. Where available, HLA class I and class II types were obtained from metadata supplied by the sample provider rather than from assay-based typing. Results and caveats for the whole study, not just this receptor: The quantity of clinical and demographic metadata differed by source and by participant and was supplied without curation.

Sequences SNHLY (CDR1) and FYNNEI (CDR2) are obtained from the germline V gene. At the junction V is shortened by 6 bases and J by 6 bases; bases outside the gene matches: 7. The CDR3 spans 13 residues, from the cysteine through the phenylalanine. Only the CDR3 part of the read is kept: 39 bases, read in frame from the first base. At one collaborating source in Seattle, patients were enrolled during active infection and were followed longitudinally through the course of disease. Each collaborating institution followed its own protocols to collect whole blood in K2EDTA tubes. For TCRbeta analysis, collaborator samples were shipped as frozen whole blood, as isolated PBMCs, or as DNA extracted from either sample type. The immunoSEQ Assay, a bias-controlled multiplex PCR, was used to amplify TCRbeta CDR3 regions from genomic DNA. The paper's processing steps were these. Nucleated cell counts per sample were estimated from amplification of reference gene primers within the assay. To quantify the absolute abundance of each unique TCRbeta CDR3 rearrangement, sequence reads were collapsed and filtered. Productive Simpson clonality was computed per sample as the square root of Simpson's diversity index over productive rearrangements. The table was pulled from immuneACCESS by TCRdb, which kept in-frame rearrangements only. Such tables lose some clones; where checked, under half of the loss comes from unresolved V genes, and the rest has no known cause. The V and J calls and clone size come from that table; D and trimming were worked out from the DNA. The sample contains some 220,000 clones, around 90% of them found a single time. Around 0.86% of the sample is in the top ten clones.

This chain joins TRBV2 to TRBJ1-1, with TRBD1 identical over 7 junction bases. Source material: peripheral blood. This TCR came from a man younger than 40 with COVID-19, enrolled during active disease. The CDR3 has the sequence CASRIQGRSEAFF. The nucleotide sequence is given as TGTGCCAGCAGAATACAGGGGAGGTCTGAAGCTTTCTTT.